This T cell receptor beta chain was captured in a study of PD-1 blockade in classical Hodgkin lymphoma. Each patient's relapse followed autologous stem cell transplantation, and brentuximab vedotin exposure varied. Notes on the study in general: Researchers reported that CD4+ TCR diversity, though not CD8+, rose significantly by C4D1.

Using immunoSEQ multiplex PCR, the repertoire was profiled, and TCRdb retains in-frame clones only, with some absent. The table includes about 35,000 clones, approximately 82% detected once. Turning to this clone: Antigen unknown.

With 4 bases clipped from V and 7 bases from J, the junction kept 6 bases outside the gene matches. This CDR3 has 14 residues. Looked up from germline, CDR1 is SGHTA and CDR2 is FQGNSA. The sequences come from peripheral blood mononuclear cells (PBMCs), collected before the second cycle of nivolumab. The chain is built from TRBV7-2 and TRBJ1-2, with 10 positions matching TRBD1. This TCR derives from a human donor with classical Hodgkin lymphoma. The CDR3 DNA is TGTGCCAGCAGCTCCCGACAGGGGGCCCGTGGCTACACCTTC. It translates to CASSSRQGARGYTF. Complete variable domain (other parts from reference TRBV7-2 and TRBJ1-2): GAGVSQSPSNKVTEKGKDVELRCDPISGHTALYWYRQSLGQGLEFLIYFQGNSAPDKSGLPSDRFSAERTGGSVSTLTIQRTQQEDSAVYLCASSSRQGARGYTFGSGTRLTVV.